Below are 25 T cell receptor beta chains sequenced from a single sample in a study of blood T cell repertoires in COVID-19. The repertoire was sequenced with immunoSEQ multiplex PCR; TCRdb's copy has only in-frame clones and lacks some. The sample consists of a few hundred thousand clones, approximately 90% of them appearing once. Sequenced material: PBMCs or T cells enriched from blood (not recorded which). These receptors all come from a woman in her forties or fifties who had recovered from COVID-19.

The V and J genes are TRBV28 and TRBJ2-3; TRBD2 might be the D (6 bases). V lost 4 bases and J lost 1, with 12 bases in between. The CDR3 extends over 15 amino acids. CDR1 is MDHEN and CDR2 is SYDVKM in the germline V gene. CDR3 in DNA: TGTGCCAGCAGTTCGACTAGTCTCGGCACAGATACGCAGTATTTT. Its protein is CASSSTSLGTDTQYF.

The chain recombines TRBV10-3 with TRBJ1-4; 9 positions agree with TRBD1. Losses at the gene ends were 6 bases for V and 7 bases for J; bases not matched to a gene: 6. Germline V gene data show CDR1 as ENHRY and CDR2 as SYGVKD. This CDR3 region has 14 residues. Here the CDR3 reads CAIRPGTGSEKLFF. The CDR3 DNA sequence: TGTGCCATCAGACCCGGGACAGGGTCTGAAAAACTGTTTTTT.

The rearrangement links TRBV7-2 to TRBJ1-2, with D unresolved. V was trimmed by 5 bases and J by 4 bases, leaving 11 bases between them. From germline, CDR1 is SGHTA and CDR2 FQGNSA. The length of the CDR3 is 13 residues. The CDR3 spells CASSPPPGYGYTF. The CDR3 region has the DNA TGTGCCAGCAGCCCACCCCCAGGCTATGGCTACACCTTC. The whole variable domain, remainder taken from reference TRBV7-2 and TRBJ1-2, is GAGVSQSPSNKVTEKGKDVELRCDPISGHTALYWYRQSLGQGLEFLIYFQGNSAPDKSGLPSDRFSAERTGGSVSTLTIQRTQQEDSAVYLCASSPPPGYGYTFGSGTRLTVV.

The CDR3 DNA follows: TGTGCCAGCAGCCCGGGGACAGGGCTTTCCTACGAGCAGTACTTC. Translated: CASSPGTGLSYEQYF. V gene TRBV7-8 combines with J gene TRBJ2-7, with 9 nucleotides matching TRBD1. The junction had 6 bases not matched to a gene; V was cut back by 5 bases and J by 1 base. The CDR3 consists of 15 residues. Germline values: CDR1 SGHVS, CDR2 FQNEAQ.

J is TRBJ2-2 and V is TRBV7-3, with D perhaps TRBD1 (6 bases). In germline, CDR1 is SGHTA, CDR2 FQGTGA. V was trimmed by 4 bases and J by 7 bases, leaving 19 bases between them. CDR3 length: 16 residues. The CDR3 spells CASSSGGRGQSGELFF. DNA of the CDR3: TGTGCCAGCAGCTCCGGCGGCAGGGGACAAAGCGGGGAGCTGTTTTTT.

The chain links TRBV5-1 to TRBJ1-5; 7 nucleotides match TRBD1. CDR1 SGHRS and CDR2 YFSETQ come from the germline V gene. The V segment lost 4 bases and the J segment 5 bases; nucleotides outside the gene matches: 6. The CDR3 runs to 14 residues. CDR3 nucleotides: TGCGCCAGCAGCCCTCGGCAGGGGGATCAGCCCCAGCATTTT. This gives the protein CASSPRQGDQPQHF. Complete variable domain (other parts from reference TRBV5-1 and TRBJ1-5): KAGVTQTPRYLIKTRGQQVTLSCSPISGHRSVSWYQQTPGQGLQFLFEYFSETQRNKGNFPGRFSGRQFSNSRSEMNVSTLELGDSALYLCASSPRQGDQPQHFGDGTRLSIL.

In DNA, the CDR3 is TGTGCCAGCAGCTTATCTGAGACACCCCTCCACTTT. It encodes CASSLSETPLHF. The chain links TRBV7-9 to TRBJ1-6, with D unresolved. The germline gives CDR1 SEHNR, CDR2 FQNEAQ (reference sequence). CDR3 size: 12 residues. V dropped 2 bases and J dropped 11 bases, with 7 bases sitting between them.

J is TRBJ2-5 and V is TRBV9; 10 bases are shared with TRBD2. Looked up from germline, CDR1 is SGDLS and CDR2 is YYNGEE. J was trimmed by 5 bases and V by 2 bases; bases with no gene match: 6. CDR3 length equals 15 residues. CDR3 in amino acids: CASSVGLAGAETQYF. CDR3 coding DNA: TGTGCCAGCAGCGTCGGGCTAGCGGGAGCGGAGACCCAGTACTTC.

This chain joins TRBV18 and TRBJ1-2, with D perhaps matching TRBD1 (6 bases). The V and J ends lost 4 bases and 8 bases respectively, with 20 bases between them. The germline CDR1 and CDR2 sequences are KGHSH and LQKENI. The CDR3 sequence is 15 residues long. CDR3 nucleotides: TGTGCCAGCTCACGAAAGGGGGACATGCTGGAGGGCTACACCTTC. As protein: CASSRKGDMLEGYTF.

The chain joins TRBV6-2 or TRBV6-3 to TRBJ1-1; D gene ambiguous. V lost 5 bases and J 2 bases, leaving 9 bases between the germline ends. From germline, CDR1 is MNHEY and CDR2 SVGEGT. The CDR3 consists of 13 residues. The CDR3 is CASSLGVNTEAFF. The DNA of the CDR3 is TGTGCCAGCAGTCTCGGGGTAAACACTGAAGCTTTCTTT.

The CDR3 DNA follows: TGTGCCAGCAGTCTCAGGGATTGGGGCTACACCTTC. Translation: CASSLRDWGYTF. This chain links TRBV28 with TRBJ1-2; D might be TRBD1 (5 bases). Trimming stripped 5 bases from V and 8 bases from J, with 12 bases between. CDR1 and CDR2 (germline): MDHEN, SYDVKM. This CDR3 has 12 amino acids.

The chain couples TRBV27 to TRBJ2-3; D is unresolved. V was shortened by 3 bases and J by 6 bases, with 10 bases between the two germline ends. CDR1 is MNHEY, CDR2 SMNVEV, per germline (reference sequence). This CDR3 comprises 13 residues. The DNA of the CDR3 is TGTGCCAGCAGTTTTGTTAATAGCGATACGCAGTATTTT. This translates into CASSFVNSDTQYF.

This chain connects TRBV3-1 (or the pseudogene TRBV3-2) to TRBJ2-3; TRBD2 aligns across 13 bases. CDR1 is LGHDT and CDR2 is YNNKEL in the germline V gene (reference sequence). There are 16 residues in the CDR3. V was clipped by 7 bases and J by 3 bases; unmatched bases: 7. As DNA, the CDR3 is TGTGCCAGCACCTTGGGGACTAGCGGGATTACAGATACGCAGTATTTT. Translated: CASTLGTSGITDTQYF.

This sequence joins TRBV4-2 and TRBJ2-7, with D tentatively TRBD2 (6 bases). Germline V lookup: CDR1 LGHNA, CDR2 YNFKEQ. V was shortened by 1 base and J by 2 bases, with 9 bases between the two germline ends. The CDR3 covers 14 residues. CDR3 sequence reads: CASSQASGAYEQYF. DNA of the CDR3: TGTGCCAGCAGCCAAGCCTCGGGGGCCTACGAGCAGTACTTC.

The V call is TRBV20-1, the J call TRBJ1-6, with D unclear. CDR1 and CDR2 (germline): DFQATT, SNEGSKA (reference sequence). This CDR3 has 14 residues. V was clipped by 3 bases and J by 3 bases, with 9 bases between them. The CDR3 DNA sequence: TGCAGTGCTAGTGGCCAGGTCTATAATTCACCCCTCCACTTT. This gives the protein CSASGQVYNSPLHF.

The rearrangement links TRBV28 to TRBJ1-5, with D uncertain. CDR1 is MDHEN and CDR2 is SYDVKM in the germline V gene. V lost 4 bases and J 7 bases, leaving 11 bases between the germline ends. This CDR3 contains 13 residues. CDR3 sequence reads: CASSSPRGQPQHF. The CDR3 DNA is TGTGCCAGCAGTTCACCCCGCGGACAGCCCCAGCATTTT.

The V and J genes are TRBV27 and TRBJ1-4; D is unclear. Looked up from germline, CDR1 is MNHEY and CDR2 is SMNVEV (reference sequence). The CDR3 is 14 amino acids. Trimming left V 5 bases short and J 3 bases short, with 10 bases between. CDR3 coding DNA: TGTGCCAGCAGTGTCTCAGTCTCTAATGAAAAACTGTTTTTT. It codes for CASSVSVSNEKLFF. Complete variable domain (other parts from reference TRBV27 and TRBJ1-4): EAQVTQNPRYLITVTGKKLTVTCSQNMNHEYMSWYRQDPGLGLRQIYYSMNVEVTDKGDVPEGYKVSRKEKRNFPLILESPSPNQTSLYFCASSVSVSNEKLFFGSGTQLSVL.

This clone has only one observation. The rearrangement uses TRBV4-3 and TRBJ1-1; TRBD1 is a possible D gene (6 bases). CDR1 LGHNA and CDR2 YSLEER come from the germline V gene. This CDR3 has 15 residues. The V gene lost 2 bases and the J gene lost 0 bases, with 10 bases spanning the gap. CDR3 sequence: CASSQRTAMNTEAFF. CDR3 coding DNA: TGCGCCAGCAGCCAAAGGACAGCCATGAACACTGAAGCTTTCTTT.

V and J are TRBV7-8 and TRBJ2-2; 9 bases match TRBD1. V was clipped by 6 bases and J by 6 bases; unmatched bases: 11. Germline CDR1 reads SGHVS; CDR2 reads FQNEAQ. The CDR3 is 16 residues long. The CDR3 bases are TGTGCCAGCAGGCCAACCGGGACAGGGTTTTCCGGGGAGCTGTTTTTT. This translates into CASRPTGTGFSGELFF.

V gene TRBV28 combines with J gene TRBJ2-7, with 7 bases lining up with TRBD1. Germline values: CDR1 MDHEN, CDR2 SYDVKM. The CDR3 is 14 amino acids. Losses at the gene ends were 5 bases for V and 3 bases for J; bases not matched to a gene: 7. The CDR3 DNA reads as TGTGCCAGCAGTGGAAGGGACAGAAGCTACGAGCAGTACTTC. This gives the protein CASSGRDRSYEQYF.

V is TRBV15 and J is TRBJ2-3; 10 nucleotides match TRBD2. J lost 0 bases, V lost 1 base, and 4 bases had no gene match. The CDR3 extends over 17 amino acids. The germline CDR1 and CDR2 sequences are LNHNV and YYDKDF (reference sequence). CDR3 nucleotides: TGTGCCACCAGCAGAGGAGGGACTAGCGATAGCACAGATACGCAGTATTTT. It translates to CATSRGGTSDSTDTQYF.

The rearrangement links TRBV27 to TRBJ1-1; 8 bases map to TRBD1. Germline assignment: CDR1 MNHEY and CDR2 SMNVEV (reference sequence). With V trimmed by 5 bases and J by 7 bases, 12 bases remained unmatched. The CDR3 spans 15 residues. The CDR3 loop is CASSVLGQGGIEAFF. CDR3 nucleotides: TGTGCCAGCAGTGTCCTCGGACAGGGTGGGATTGAAGCTTTCTTT.

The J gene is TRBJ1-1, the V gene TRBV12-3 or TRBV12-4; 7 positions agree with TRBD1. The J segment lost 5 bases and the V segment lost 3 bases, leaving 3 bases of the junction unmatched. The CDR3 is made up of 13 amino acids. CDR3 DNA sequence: TGTGCCAGCAGTTTTTTGGACAGGACTGAAGCTTTCTTT. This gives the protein CASSFLDRTEAFF.

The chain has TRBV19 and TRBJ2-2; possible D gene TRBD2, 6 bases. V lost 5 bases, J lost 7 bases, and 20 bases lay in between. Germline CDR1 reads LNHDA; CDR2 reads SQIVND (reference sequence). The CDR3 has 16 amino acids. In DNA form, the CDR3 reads TGTGCCAGTAGTCCGACGGGAGTACAGAATGGCGGGGAGCTGTTTTTT. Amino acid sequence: CASSPTGVQNGGELFF.

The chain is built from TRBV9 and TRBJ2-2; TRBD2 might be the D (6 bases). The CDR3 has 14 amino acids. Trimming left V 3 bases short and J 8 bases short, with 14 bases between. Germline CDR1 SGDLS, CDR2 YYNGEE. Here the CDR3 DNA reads TGTGCCAGCAGCGGCTGGGACTCTCGGGGGGAGCTGTTTTTT. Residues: CASSGWDSRGELFF.